This TCR beta chain was sequenced in a study of shared clonotypes between healthy human individuals. This clone was seen more than once but under ten times. Trimming left V 4 bases short and J 7 bases short, with 12 bases between. This CDR3 is 14 amino acids long. Germline V gives CDR1 SGHRS, CDR2 YFSETQ. Sequencing used immunoSEQ multiplex PCR; TCRdb keeps in-frame clones, though not all of them. The sample includes about 530,000 clones, around 79% of them seen just once. The chain carries TRBV5-1 and TRBJ1-6; possible D gene TRBD1, 6 bases. Specimen: PBMCs. The clonotype originates from a woman aged 40 to 55 in good health. Some clones in this sample may be carry-over from other donors' samples. CDR3 protein: CASSLGAVNSPLHF. As DNA, the CDR3 is TGCGCCAGCAGCCTGGGGGCAGTAAATTCACCCCTCCACTTT.